The 6 T cell receptor beta chains reported below all come from one sample, sequenced in a study of blood T cell repertoires in COVID-19. Sequenced by immunoSEQ multiplex PCR; TCRdb stores in-frame clones only, minus some. The sample lists a few hundred thousand clones, around 80% occurring once. Sequencing input: peripheral blood. These receptors originate from a woman aged 40 to 49 who had recovered from COVID-19.

On this clone: The identical CDR3 is also encoded by other nucleotide sequences in the sample. The chain links TRBV4-3 to TRBJ1-4, with TRBD1 matching over 7 bases. V was pared by 1 base and J by 8 bases, with 4 bases of the junction left unmatched. CDR3 length: 14 amino acids. CDR1 and CDR2 (germline): LGHNA, YSLEER. Here the CDR3 reads CASSQGQGGEKLFF. The CDR3 DNA sequence: TGCGCCAGCAGCCAAGGACAAGGGGGCGAAAAACTGTTTTTT.

This clone has more than one count but fewer than ten. The chain employs TRBV6-6 and TRBJ1-1, with 8 bases lining up with TRBD1. Germline V gene sequence: CDR1 MNHNY, CDR2 SVGAGI (reference sequence). V dropped 6 bases and J dropped 4; count of bases not matched to a gene: 7. There are 14 residues in the CDR3. CDR3 nucleotides: TGTGCCAGCAGACGCGGACAGGGCTTCACTGAAGCTTTCTTT. This translates into CASRRGQGFTEAFF.

The rearrangement links TRBV30 to TRBJ1-2; unclear D gene. The CDR3 loop spans 12 amino acids. The germline CDR1 and CDR2 sequences are GTSNPN and SVGIG (reference sequence). Trimming shortened V by 4 bases and J by 3 bases, and 9 bases separated the two germline ends. CDR3 sequence: CAWTGSYYGYTF. DNA of the CDR3: TGTGCCTGGACAGGATCTTACTATGGCTACACCTTC.

The chain uses TRBV12-3 or TRBV12-4 and TRBJ2-7; D not resolved. This CDR3 is built from 11 residues. V was cut by 8 bases and J by 0 bases, with 5 bases left in between. The CDR3 here is CASRSSYEQYF. CDR3 bases: TGTGCCAGCCGGAGCTCCTACGAGCAGTACTTC.

J is TRBJ1-5 and V is TRBV9; D might be TRBD1 (6 bases). CDR3 length equals 15 residues. Germline V lookup: CDR1 SGDLS, CDR2 YYNGEE. V lost 0 bases to trimming and J lost 5 bases, with 12 bases between them. The DNA for the CDR3 is TGTGCCAGCAGCGTAGAGGCAGGGGATGATCAGCCCCAGCATTTT. Translated: CASSVEAGDDQPQHF.

The CDR3 nucleotides are TGTGCCAGCAGTCCCGGGACAGGGTTTAATGAAAAACTGTTTTTT. The encoded protein is CASSPGTGFNEKLFF. This chain uses TRBV6-2 or TRBV6-3 with TRBJ1-4; 9 positions agree with TRBD1. This CDR3 has 15 residues. Germline V gene data show CDR1 as MNHEY and CDR2 as SVGEGT. V lost 5 bases to trimming and J lost 4 bases; unmatched junction nucleotides: 5.